This T cell receptor beta chain was recovered during a study of T-cell memory formation after mild COVID-19. Regarding the study as a whole: Still unconfirmed is whether the second-wave clones peaking on day 37 recognized SARS-CoV-2.

cDNA libraries for TCR alpha and TCR beta, carrying sample barcodes and UMIs, came from 5'RACE with constant-segment primers. TCRdb redid the calling of the 5' RACE reads with MiXCR, one entry per CDR3 protein. The table lists some 280,000 distinct CDR3 sequences, 16% of them singletons. A few counts support this clonotype. The antigen is undetermined. The source material was PBMCs or a T cell subset sorted from them (not recorded which). The source of this sequence is a man younger than 30 who had mild COVID-19 (a few samples of this study predate the infection). Cell type and time point are not known.

The CDR3 is CATWASSTYEQYV. The CDR3 nucleotides read TGTGCCACTTGGGCTAGCAGCACCTACGAGCAGTACGTC. The chain links TRBV6-2 or TRBV6-3 to TRBJ2-7; D possibly corresponds to TRBD2 (5 bases). V dropped 10 bases and J dropped 2 bases, with 15 bases sitting between them. Germline V CDR1 and CDR2: MNHEY, SVGEGT. This CDR3 is built from 13 residues.